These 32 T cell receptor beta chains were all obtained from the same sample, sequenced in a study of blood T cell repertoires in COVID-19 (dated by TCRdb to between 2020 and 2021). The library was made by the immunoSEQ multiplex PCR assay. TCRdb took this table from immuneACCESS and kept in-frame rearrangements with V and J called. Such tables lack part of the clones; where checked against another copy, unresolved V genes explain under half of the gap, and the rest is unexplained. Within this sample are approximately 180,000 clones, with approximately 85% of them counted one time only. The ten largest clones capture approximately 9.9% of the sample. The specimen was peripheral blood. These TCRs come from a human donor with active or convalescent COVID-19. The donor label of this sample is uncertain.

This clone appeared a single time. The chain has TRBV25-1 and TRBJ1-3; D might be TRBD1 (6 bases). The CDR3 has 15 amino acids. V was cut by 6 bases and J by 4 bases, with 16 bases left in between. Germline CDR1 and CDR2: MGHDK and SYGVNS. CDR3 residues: CASREVGGLGNTIYF. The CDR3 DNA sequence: TGTGCCAGCAGGGAAGTGGGGGGGCTAGGAAACACCATATATTTT.

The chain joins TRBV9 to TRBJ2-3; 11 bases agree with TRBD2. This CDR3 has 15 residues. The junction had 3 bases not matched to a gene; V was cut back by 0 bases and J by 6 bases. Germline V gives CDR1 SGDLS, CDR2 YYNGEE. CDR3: CASSVVSGGADTQYF. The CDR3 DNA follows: TGTGCCAGCAGCGTAGTTAGCGGGGGGGCGGATACGCAGTATTTT.

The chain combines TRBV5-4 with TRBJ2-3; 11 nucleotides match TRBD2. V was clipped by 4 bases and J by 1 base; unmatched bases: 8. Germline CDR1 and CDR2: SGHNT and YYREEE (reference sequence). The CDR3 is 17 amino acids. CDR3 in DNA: TGTGCCAGCAGCCCCGCCGGACTAGCGGGCCGCACAGATACGCAGTATTTT. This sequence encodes CASSPAGLAGRTDTQYF.

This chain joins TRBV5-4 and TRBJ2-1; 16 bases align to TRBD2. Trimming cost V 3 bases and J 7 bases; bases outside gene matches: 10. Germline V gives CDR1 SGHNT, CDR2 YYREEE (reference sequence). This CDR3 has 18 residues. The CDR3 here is CASSSGTSGRAAPNEQFF. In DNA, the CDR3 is TGTGCCAGCAGCTCCGGGACTAGCGGGAGGGCGGCTCCGAATGAGCAGTTCTTC.

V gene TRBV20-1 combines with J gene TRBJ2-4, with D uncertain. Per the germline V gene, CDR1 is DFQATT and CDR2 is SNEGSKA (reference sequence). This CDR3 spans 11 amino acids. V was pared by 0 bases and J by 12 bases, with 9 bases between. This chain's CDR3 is CSARDARSQYF. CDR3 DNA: TGCAGTGCTAGAGATGCGAGAAGTCAGTACTTC.

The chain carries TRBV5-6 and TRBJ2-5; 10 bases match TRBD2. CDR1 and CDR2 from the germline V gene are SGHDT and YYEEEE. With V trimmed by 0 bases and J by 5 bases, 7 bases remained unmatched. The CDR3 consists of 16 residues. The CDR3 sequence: CASSLVTSGAGETQYF. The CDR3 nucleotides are TGTGCCAGCAGCTTGGTCACTAGCGGGGCGGGGGAGACCCAGTACTTC.

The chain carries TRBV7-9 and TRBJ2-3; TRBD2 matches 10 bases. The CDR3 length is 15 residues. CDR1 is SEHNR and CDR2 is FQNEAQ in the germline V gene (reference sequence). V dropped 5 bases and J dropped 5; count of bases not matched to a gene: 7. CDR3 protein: CASSPGLAVIDTQYF. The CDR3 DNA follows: TGTGCCAGCAGCCCCGGACTAGCGGTGATAGATACGCAGTATTTT.

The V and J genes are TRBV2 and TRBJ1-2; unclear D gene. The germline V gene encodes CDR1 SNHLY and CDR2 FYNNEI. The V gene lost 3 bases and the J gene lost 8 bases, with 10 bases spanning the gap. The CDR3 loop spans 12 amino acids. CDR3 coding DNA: TGTGCCAGCAGTGACCCCAAGAGGGGCTACACCTTC. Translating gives CASSDPKRGYTF. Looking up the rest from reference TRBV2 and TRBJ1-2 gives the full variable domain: EPEVTQTPSHQVTQMGQEVILRCVPISNHLYFYWYRQILGQKVEFLVSFYNNEISEKSEIFDDQFSVERPDGSNFTLKIRSTKLEDSAMYFCASSDPKRGYTFGSGTRLTVV.

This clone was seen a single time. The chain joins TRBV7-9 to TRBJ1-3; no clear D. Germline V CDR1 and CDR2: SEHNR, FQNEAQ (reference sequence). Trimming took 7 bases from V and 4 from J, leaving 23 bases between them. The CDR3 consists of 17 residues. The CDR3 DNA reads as TGTGCCAGCACCCCTTCAGTCCAGGTAGCGGGCGGAAACACCATATATTTT. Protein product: CASTPSVQVAGGNTIYF.

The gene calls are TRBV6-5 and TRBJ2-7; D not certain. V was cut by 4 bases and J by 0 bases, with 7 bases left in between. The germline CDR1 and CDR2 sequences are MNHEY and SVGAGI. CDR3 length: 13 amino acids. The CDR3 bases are TGTGCCAGCAGTTCCGCCAGCTCCTACGAGCAGTACTTC. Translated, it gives CASSSASSYEQYF.

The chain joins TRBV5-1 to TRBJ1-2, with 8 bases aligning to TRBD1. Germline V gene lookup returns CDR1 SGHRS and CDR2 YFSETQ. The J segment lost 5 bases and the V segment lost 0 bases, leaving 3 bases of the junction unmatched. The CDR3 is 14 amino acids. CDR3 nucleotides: TGCGCCAGCAGCTTGGGACAGGGGAGTTATGGCTACACCTTC. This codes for CASSLGQGSYGYTF.

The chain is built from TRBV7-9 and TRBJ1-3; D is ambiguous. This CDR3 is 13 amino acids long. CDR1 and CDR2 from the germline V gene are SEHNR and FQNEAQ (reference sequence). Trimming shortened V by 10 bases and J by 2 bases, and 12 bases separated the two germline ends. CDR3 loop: CATPDIAGNTIYF. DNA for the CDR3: TGTGCCACCCCCGACATAGCTGGAAACACCATATATTTT.

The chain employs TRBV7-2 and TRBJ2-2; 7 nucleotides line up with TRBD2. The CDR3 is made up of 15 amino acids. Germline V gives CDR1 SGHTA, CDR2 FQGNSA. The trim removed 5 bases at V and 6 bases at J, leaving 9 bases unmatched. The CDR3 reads CASSPTSSPPGELFF. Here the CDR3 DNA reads TGTGCCAGCAGCCCGACTAGCTCCCCTCCCGGGGAGCTGTTTTTT.

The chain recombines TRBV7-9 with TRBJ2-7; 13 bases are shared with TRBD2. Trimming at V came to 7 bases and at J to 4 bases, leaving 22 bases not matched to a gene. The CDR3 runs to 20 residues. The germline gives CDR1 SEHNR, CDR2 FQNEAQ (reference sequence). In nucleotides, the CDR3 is TGTGCCAGCACCGCAAGCCGGCGGGACAGGGGGACTAGCGGGAAGTACGAGCAGTACTTC. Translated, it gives CASTASRRDRGTSGKYEQYF.

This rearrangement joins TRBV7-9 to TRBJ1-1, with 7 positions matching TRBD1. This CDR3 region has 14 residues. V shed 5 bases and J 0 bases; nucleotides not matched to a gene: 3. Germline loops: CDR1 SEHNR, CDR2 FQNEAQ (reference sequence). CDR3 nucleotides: TGTGCCAGCAGCACCGGGACAGTGAACACTGAAGCTTTCTTT. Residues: CASSTGTVNTEAFF.

CDR3 nucleotides: TGTGCCAGCAGTTTCGGTGGGACTGGAGAGACCCAGTACTTC. This codes for CASSFGGTGETQYF. The gene calls are TRBV28 and TRBJ2-5, with D possibly TRBD2 on 6 matching bases. The CDR3 covers 14 residues. V was clipped by 3 bases and J by 4 bases, with 12 bases between them. The germline V gene encodes CDR1 MDHEN and CDR2 SYDVKM.

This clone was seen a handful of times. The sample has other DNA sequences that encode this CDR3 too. DNA for the CDR3: TGTGCCAGCAGTGCTGGGGGAGGCTACGAGCAGTACTTC. Its translation is CASSAGGGYEQYF. The V gene is TRBV25-1, the J gene TRBJ2-7; D might be TRBD2 (6 bases). CDR1 and CDR2 from the germline V gene are MGHDK and SYGVNS. The V end lost 4 bases, the J end lost 3 bases, and 10 bases lay between the germline ends. There are 13 residues in the CDR3.

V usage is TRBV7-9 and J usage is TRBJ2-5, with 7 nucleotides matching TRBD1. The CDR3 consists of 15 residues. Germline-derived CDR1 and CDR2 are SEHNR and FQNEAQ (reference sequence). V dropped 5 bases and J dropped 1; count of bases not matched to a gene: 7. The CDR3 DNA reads TGTGCCAGCAGCCCGAGACAGGGATTCCAAGAGACCCAGTACTTC. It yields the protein CASSPRQGFQETQYF.

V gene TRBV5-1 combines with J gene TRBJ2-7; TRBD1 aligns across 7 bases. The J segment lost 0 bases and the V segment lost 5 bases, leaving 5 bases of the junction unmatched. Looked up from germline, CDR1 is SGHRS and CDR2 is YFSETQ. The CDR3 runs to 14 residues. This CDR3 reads CASRMGQFSYEQYF. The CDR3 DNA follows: TGCGCCAGCAGAATGGGACAGTTCTCCTACGAGCAGTACTTC.

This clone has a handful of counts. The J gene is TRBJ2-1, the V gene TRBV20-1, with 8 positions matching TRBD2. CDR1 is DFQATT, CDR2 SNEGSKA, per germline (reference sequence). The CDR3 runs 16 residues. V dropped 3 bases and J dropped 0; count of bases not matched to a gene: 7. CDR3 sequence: CSASGLAGSSYNEQFF. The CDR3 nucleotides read TGCAGTGCTAGTGGGCTAGCGGGCAGCTCCTACAATGAGCAGTTCTTC.

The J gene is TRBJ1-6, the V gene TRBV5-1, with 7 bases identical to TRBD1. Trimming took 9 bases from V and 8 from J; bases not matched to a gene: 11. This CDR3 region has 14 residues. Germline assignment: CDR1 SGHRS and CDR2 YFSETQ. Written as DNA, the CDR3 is TGCGCCACCAAACCGGGACAGAGCCATTCACCCCTCCACTTT. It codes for CATKPGQSHSPLHF.

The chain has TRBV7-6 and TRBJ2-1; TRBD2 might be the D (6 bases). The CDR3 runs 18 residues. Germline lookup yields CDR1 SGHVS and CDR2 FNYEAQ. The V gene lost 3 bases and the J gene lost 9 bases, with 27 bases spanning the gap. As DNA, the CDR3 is TGTGCCAGCAGCTTTGGATCCAAATGGACTAACCCCGAGGGTGAGCAGTTCTTC. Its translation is CASSFGSKWTNPEGEQFF.

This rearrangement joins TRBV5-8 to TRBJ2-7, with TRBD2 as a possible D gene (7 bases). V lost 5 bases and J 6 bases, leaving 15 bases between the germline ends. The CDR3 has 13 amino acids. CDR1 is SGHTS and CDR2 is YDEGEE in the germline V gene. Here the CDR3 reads CASRTYRGAEQYF. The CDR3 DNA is TGTGCCAGCAGAACTTATCGGGGGGCCGAGCAGTACTTC. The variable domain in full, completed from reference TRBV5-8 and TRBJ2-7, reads EAGVTQSPTHLIKTRGQQATLRCSPISGHTSVYWYQQALGLGLQFLLWYDEGEERNRGNFPPRFSGRQFPNYSSELNVNALELEDSALYLCASRTYRGAEQYFGPGTRLTVT.

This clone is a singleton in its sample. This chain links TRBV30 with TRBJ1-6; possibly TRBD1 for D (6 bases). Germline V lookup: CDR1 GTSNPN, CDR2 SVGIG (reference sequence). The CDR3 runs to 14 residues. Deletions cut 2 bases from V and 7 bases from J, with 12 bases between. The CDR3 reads CAWSIQGFNSPLHF. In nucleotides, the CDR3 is TGTGCCTGGAGTATACAGGGATTCAATTCACCCCTCCACTTT.

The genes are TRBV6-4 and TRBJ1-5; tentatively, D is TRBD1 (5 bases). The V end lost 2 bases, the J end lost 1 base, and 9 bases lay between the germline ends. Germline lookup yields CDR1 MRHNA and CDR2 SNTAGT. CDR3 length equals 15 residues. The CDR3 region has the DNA TGTGCCAGCAGTGACCGGGGGGGGAGCAATCAGCCCCAGCATTTT. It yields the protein CASSDRGGSNQPQHF.

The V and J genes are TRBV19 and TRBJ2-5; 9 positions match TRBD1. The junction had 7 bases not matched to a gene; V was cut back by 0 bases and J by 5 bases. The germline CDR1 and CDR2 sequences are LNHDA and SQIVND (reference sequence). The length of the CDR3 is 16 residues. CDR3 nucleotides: TGTGCCAGTAGTATAGATCAGAGGACAGGGGTCGAGACCCAGTACTTC. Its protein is CASSIDQRTGVETQYF. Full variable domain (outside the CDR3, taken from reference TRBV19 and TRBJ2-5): DGGITQSPKYLFRKEGQNVTLSCEQNLNHDAMYWYRQDPGQGLRLIYYSQIVNDFQKGDIAEGYSVSREKKESFPLTVTSAQKNPTAFYLCASSIDQRTGVETQYFGPGTRLLVL.

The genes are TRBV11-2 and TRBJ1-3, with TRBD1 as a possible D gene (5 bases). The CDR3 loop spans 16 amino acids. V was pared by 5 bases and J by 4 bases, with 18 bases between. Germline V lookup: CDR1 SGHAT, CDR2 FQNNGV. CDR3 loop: CASSPINQGSGNTIYF. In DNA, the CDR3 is TGTGCCAGCAGCCCTATTAATCAGGGATCAGGAAACACCATATATTTT.

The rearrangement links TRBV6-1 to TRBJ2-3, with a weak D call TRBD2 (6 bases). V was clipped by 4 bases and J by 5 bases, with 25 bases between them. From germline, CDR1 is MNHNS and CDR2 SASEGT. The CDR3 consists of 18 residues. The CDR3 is CASSGEDKRAWVGDTQYF. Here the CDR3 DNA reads TGTGCCAGCAGTGGGGAGGATAAGCGGGCTTGGGTTGGAGATACGCAGTATTTT.

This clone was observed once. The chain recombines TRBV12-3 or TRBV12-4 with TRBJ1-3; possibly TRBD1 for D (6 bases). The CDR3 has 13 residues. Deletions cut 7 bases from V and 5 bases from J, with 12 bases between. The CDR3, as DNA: TGTGCCAGCACCTCGGACAGAAGAAACACCATATATTTT. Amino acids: CASTSDRRNTIYF.

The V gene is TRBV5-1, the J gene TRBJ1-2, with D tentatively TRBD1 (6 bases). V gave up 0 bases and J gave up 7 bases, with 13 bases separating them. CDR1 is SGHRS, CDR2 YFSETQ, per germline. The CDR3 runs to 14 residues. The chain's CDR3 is CASSLDTQGFGYTF. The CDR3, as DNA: TGCGCCAGCAGCTTGGATACACAGGGTTTTGGCTACACCTTC. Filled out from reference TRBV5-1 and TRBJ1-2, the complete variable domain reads KAGVTQTPRYLIKTRGQQVTLSCSPISGHRSVSWYQQTPGQGLQFLFEYFSETQRNKGNFPGRFSGRQFSNSRSEMNVSTLELGDSALYLCASSLDTQGFGYTFGSGTRLTVV.

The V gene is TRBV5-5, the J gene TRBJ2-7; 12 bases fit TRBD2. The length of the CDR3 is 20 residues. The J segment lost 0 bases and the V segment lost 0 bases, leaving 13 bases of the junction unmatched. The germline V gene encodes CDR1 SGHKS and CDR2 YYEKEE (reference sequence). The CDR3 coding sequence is TGTGCCAGCAGCTTGGGGACCCCGGGACTAGCGGGTCAGAGCTCCTACGAGCAGTACTTC. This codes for CASSLGTPGLAGQSSYEQYF.

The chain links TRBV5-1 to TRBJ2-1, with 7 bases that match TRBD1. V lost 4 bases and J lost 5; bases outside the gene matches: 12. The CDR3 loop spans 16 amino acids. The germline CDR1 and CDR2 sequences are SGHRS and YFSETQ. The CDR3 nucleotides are TGCGCCAGCAGCACCACCGGGACAGCTCGACACAATGAGCAGTTCTTC. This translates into CASSTTGTARHNEQFF.